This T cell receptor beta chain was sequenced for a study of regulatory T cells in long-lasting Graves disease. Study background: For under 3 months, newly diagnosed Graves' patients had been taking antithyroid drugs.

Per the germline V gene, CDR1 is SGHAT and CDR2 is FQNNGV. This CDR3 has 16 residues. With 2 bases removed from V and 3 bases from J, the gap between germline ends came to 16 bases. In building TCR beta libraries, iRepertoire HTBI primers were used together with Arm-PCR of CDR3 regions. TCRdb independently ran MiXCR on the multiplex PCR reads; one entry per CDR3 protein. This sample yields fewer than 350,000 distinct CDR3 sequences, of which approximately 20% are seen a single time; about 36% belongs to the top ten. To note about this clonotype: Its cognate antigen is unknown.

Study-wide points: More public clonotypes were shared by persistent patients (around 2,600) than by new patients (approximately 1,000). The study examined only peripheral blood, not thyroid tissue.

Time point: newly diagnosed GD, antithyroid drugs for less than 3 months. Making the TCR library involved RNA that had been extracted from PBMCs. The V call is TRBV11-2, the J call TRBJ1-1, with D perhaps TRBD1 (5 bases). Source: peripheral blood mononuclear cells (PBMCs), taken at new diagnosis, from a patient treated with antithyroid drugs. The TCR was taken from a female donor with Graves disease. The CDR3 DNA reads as TGTGCCAGCAGCTTATGGGGTCAGGGTATGGACACTGAAGCTTTCTTT. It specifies CASSLWGQGMDTEAFF.